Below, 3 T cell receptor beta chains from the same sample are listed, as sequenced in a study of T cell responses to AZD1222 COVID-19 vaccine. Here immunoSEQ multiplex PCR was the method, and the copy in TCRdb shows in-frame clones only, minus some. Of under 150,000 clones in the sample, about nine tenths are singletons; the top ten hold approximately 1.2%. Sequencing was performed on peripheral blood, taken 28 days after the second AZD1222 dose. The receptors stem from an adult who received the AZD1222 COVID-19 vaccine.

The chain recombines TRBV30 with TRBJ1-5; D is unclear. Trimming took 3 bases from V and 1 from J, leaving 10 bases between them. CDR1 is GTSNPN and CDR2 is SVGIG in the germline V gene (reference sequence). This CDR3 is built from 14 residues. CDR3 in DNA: TGTGCCTGGAGCGTATCGTCCAGCAATCAGCCCCAGCATTTT. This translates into CAWSVSSSNQPQHF.

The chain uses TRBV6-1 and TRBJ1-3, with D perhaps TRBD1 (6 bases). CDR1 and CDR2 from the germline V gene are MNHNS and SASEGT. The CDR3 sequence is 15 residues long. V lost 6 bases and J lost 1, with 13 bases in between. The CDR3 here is CASRLGGGSGNTIYF. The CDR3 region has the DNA TGTGCCAGCAGATTAGGGGGAGGTTCTGGAAACACCATATATTTT.

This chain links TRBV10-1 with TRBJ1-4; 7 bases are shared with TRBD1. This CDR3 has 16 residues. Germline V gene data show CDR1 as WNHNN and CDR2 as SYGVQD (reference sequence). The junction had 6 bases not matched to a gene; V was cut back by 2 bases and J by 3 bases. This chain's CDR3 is CASSERDSPSNEKLFF. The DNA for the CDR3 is TGCGCCAGCAGTGAGCGGGACAGTCCCTCTAATGAAAAACTGTTTTTT.